The 17 T cell receptor beta chains reported below all come from one sample, sequenced in a study of T cells in Graves' hyperthyroidism and ophthalmopathy. Amplified regions were TCR beta CDR3 sequences from RNA transcripts. The HTBI set primed first-round TCR CDR3 RT-PCR. Each CDR3 protein gets one entry after TCRdb re-called the multiplex PCR reads with MiXCR. The sample gives a few hundred thousand distinct CDR3 sequences, roughly 46% of which show up once; about 7.8% is in the top ten. The sample taken for sequencing was peripheral blood or thyroid tissue (not recorded which). The source of these receptors is a woman aged 18 to 35 with Graves' hyperthyroidism.

This clonotype was counted many times. The rearrangement joins TRBV11-2 to TRBJ2-7; 11 nucleotides agree with TRBD1. With 5 bases clipped from V and 4 bases from J, the junction kept 4 bases outside the gene matches. In germline, CDR1 is SGHAT, CDR2 FQNNGV. The CDR3 has 14 amino acids. CDR3 region: CASSPDRGPYEQYF. The DNA of the CDR3 is TGTGCCAGCAGCCCGGACAGGGGGCCTTACGAGCAGTACTTC.

The table lists this clonotype with a few counts. V and J are TRBV7-8 and TRBJ1-2; D not certain. Trimming cost V 5 bases and J 4 bases, with 14 bases left between them. This CDR3 region has 14 residues. Germline values: CDR1 SGHVS, CDR2 FQNEAQ. The DNA for the CDR3 is TGTGCCAGCAGCGCCGGAAGGTGGGGCTATGGCTACACCTTC. Translated, it gives CASSAGRWGYGYTF.

The sample holds many counts of this clonotype. The rearrangement uses TRBV11-3 and TRBJ2-7; D perhaps matches TRBD1 (5 bases). Germline V gives CDR1 SGHNT, CDR2 YENEEA. V was pared by 5 bases and J by 1 base, with 18 bases between. The CDR3 totals 16 residues. The CDR3 region has the DNA TGTGCCAGCAGCCGAGAAGGTGGGGCAGGGTCCTACGAGCAGTACTTC. Protein product: CASSREGGAGSYEQYF.

This clonotype was observed many times. One end of the junction varies from germline; a read error may be responsible. This chain uses TRBV4-3 with TRBJ1-2; D gene unclear. The CDR3 runs 14 residues. CDR1 is LGHNA, CDR2 YSLEER, per germline. The CDR3 DNA follows: TGTGCCAGCAGCCAAGTCGGAGGAGACTATGGCTACACCTTC. Its protein product is CASSQVGGDYGYTF.

Many counts were recorded for this clonotype. The chain uses TRBV9 and TRBJ2-5, with 7 positions matching TRBD1. Germline trimming cut 3 bases from V and 4 bases from J; bases unmatched to any gene: 6. This CDR3 comprises 14 residues. The germline V gene encodes CDR1 SGDLS and CDR2 YYNGEE. The CDR3 nucleotides are TGTGCCAGCAGCGCGACAGGGAGAGGAGAGACCCAGTACTTC. It codes for CASSATGRGETQYF.

This clonotype has a count of ten or more. V and J are TRBV20-1 and TRBJ2-7; the D gene is possibly TRBD1 (6 bases). Germline values: CDR1 DFQATT, CDR2 SNEGSKA (reference sequence). The V and J ends lost 4 bases and 6 bases respectively, with 13 bases between them. The CDR3 runs 12 residues. The CDR3 DNA reads TGCAGTGCTAAAGCAGGGGCGGGCGAGCAGTACTTC. Its translation: CSAKAGAGEQYF.

This sequence joins TRBV12-3 or TRBV12-4 and TRBJ1-2; D is undetermined. V was shortened by 4 bases and J by 5 bases, with 11 bases between the two germline ends. This CDR3 region has 13 residues. The CDR3 protein is CASSSRGQYGYTF. The CDR3 DNA is TGTGCCAGCAGTTCCCGTGGGCAGTATGGCTACACCTTC.

This clonotype occurred a few times. For the CDR3, the DNA is TGTGCCAGCAGTTTACTCGTGACCTGGCCGGTCCCTGAAGCTTTCTTT. Translating gives CASSLLVTWPVPEAFF. The chain employs TRBV6-2 or TRBV6-3 and TRBJ1-1; D is unresolved. The CDR3 loop spans 16 amino acids. V lost 4 bases, J lost 6 bases, and 21 bases lay in between. Germline assignment: CDR1 MNHEY and CDR2 SVGEGT.

The rearrangement uses TRBV20-1 and TRBJ1-2; TRBD1 aligns across 10 bases. The CDR3 length is 15 residues. The trim removed 7 bases at V and 7 bases at J, leaving 15 bases unmatched. In germline, CDR1 is DFQATT, CDR2 SNEGSKA (reference sequence). CDR3 region: CSGSGTGATLGGYTF. The CDR3 coding sequence is TGCAGTGGGTCTGGGACAGGGGCCACCTTGGGTGGCTACACCTTC.

Of note for this clonotype: This likely comes from a read error, as the CDR3 has no conserved phenylalanine or tryptophan at its end. The chain has TRBV7-9 and TRBJ2-7; no firm D call. The CDR3 extends over 15 amino acids. Trimming left V 5 bases short and J 0 bases short, with 14 bases between. Germline V gene sequence: CDR1 SEHNR, CDR2 FQNEAQ (reference sequence). CDR3 sequence (DNA): TGTGCCAGCAGCGCCCCCCCTGGTCACTCCTACGAGCAGTACCTC. This gives the protein CASSAPPGHSYEQYL.

V is TRBV6-5 and J is TRBJ1-1; no clear D gene. V was cut by 6 bases and J by 8 bases, with 13 bases left in between. The CDR3 length is 12 residues. Germline values: CDR1 MNHEY, CDR2 SVGAGI. The DNA of the CDR3 is TGTGCCAGCAGCCCCGTAGGGAGAGAAGCTTTCTTT. Protein: CASSPVGREAFF.

This chain joins TRBV7-8 and TRBJ1-2, with 9 bases fitting TRBD1. This CDR3 comprises 14 residues. Germline V CDR1 and CDR2: SGHVS, FQNEAQ. Trimming at V came to 5 bases and at J to 4 bases, leaving 5 bases not matched to a gene. The CDR3 nucleotides read TGTGCCAGCAGCGAGCCGGGACAGGGCTATGGCTACACCTTC. Translated, it gives CASSEPGQGYGYTF.

DNA for the CDR3: TGTGCCAGCTCTAGGACAGGGGGCTTTGAGGAGCAGTTCTTC. Its protein is CASSRTGGFEEQFF. V and J are TRBV2 and TRBJ2-1; 11 positions match TRBD1. The V gene end was trimmed by 8 bases and the J gene end by 10 bases; junction bases not matched to a gene: 10. Germline V gene lookup returns CDR1 SNHLY and CDR2 FYNNEI. The CDR3 is 14 amino acids.

The chain recombines TRBV7-8 with TRBJ2-7; either TRBD1 or TRBD2 may supply D (5 bases each). With 2 bases removed from V and 5 bases from J, the gap between germline ends came to 19 bases. Germline V CDR1 and CDR2: SGHVS, FQNEAQ. The CDR3 has 16 residues. DNA of the CDR3: TGTGCCAGCAGCTTAAGTCCGGGGCCGTCTGGACACGAGCAGTACTTC. Protein: CASSLSPGPSGHEQYF.

This clonotype was seen repeatedly, ten times or more. The chain recombines TRBV6-6 with TRBJ2-7; 10 bases fit TRBD2. CDR3 size: 15 residues. CDR1 is MNHNY, CDR2 SVGAGI, per germline (reference sequence). V gave up 3 bases and J gave up 3 bases; unmatched junction bases: 5. The CDR3 DNA reads as TGTGCCAGCAGTTATGGGACTAGCGCCGACTACGAGCAGTACTTC. Translation gives CASSYGTSADYEQYF.

This clonotype was detected ten times or more. The V call is TRBV19, the J call TRBJ1-6; D perhaps matches TRBD1 (6 bases). V lost 6 bases and J 6 bases, leaving 12 bases between the germline ends. The CDR3 covers 14 residues. Per the germline V gene, CDR1 is LNHDA and CDR2 is SQIVND (reference sequence). The DNA for the CDR3 is TGTGCCAGTAGATGGCAGGGGTCTAATTCACCCCTCCACTTT. It codes for CASRWQGSNSPLHF.

The V gene is TRBV25-1, the J gene TRBJ2-7; no clear D. Trimming left V 3 bases short and J 0 bases short, with 9 bases between. Germline CDR1 reads MGHDK; CDR2 reads SYGVNS. CDR3 length equals 14 residues. CDR3 sequence: CASSDPGRSYEQYF. In DNA, the CDR3 is TGTGCCAGCAGTGATCCTGGGCGCTCCTACGAGCAGTACTTC.